This T cell receptor (beta chain) was obtained from a study of cytomegalovirus exposure and HLA in healthy donors. Using immunoSEQ multiplex PCR, the repertoire was profiled, and TCRdb retains in-frame clones only, with some absent. This table has 150,000 to 200,000 clones, approximately 85% appearing once. The CDR3 extends over 15 amino acids. V was pared by 4 bases and J by 2 bases, with 13 bases between. From germline, CDR1 is SGHTS and CDR2 YDEGEE. The sequence derives from a woman aged 18 to 35 in good health and CMV-seronegative. The sequencing input was PBMCs. The chain employs TRBV5-8 and TRBJ2-1; D unclear. The DNA for the CDR3 is TGTGCCAGCAGCCCTCGACTGGCAACCTACAATGAGCAGTTCTTC. Protein: CASSPRLATYNEQFF.